This TCR beta chain was obtained from a study of T-cell reconstitution after alpha-beta-depleted transplantation in children. This clonotype came up a few times. The antigen remains undetermined. This sample's TCRbeta library carried unique molecular identifier barcodes. MiXCR, run by TCRdb on the PCR reads, gives a single entry per CDR3 protein. The table shows around 700,000 distinct CDR3 sequences, with about an eighth occurring only once. Study-level results: In some patients, recipient T cells and intrathymic progenitors surviving conditioning explained high day-60 diversity. It was newly produced T cells that mostly accounted for T-cell counts and diversity one year after transplant. After transplant, at about two months, alpha-beta T cells were reportedly derived from several hundred expanded graft clones.

The CDR3 contains 13 residues. CDR1 and CDR2 (germline): SGHDT, YYEEEE. V lost 10 bases, J lost 1 base, and 15 bases lay in between. This clonotype was sampled from a girl aged 2 to 10 with congenital amegakaryocytic thrombocytopenia, due to receive a stem cell transplant. The rearrangement uses TRBV5-6 and TRBJ2-7; no definite D call. The specimen was PBMCs, collected before TCRalphabeta/CD19-depleted stem cell transplant. The CDR3 reads CALYRHCSYEQYF. The CDR3 nucleotides read TGTGCCTTATATCGGCACTGTTCCTACGAGCAGTACTTC.